This T cell receptor beta chain was captured by sequencing in a study of chronic HIV infection and antiretroviral therapy (dated by TCRdb to about 2015). Points on this clonotype: The target of this receptor is not known. No quality values exist for individual bases; no much larger clone is one base distant.

Library prep was done by 5' RACE. TCRdb names Illumina MiSeq as the instrument used. TCRdb trimmed the raw reads at Q25, called clones with MiXCR and kept productive beta chains. Rows are combined by CDR3 protein, so each entry shows the most common genes and DNA. Counted in this sample were about 38,000 distinct CDR3 sequences; around 8.7% of them appeared once. The top ten clonotypes cover 2.9% of the sample. V has 6 bases trimmed and J has 10 bases trimmed; junction bases matching no gene number 15. The germline V gene encodes CDR1 SQVTM and CDR2 ANQGSEA. Including the terminal cysteine and phenylalanine, the CDR3 comprises 15 residues. CDR3 DNA only is kept here, 45 bases in frame from base 1.

Sample: peripheral blood. The source is an adult who had HIV and had not received antiretroviral therapy, or was an uninfected healthy control (not recorded which). The chain couples TRBV29-1 to TRBJ2-1; 10 bases in between match TRBD1. The CDR3 amino acid sequence is: CSVHAPGQGNREQFF. The sequenced DNA: TGCAGCGTCCATGCACCGGGACAGGGGAACCGGGAGCAGTTCTTC.